This passage covers 28 T cell receptor beta chains from one sample sequenced in a study of blood T cell repertoires in COVID-19. Sequencing was performed with immunoSEQ multiplex PCR; in TCRdb, only in-frame clones are kept and a portion is missing. This sample has some 150,000 clones, with roughly 81% found just once. Input material: peripheral blood. Receptors were obtained from a human donor with acute or convalescent COVID-19. The donor label of this sample is uncertain.

This chain links TRBV18 with TRBJ1-3; TRBD1 matches 7 bases. This CDR3 has 16 amino acids. Losses at the gene ends were 1 base for V and 2 bases for J; bases not matched to a gene: 5. Germline V gives CDR1 KGHSH, CDR2 LQKENI. CDR3 loop: CASSPRGDRAGNTIYF. CDR3 DNA: TGTGCCAGCTCACCACGAGGAGACAGGGCTGGAAACACCATATATTTT.

The CDR3 protein is CASSTGGGGDTEAFF. CDR3 nucleotide sequence: TGTGCCAGCTCAACCGGTGGAGGGGGGGACACTGAAGCTTTCTTT. The chain recombines TRBV18 with TRBJ1-1; possible D gene TRBD1, 6 bases. The CDR3 covers 15 residues. V was pared by 5 bases and J by 3 bases, with 16 bases between. Germline CDR1 KGHSH, CDR2 LQKENI.

The rearrangement uses TRBV5-5 and TRBJ2-5, with D possibly matching TRBD1 (5 bases). Germline assignment: CDR1 SGHKS and CDR2 YYEKEE (reference sequence). The V end was cut by 4 bases, the J end by 2 bases, with 9 bases between. CDR3 length: 13 amino acids. CDR3: CASSRQIQETQYF. The CDR3 DNA follows: TGTGCCAGCAGCCGACAGATACAAGAGACCCAGTACTTC.

The gene calls are TRBV11-1 and TRBJ1-2; 8 bases are shared with TRBD1. In germline, CDR1 is SGHAT, CDR2 FQDESV (reference sequence). This CDR3 has 13 residues. The V gene end was trimmed by 8 bases and the J gene end by 8 bases; junction bases not matched to a gene: 10. The chain's CDR3 is CASGAFRGRGYTF. CDR3 coding DNA: TGTGCCAGCGGCGCTTTCAGGGGGCGAGGCTACACCTTC.

This clone was seen once. The chain employs TRBV5-1 and TRBJ1-1, with a possible D match to TRBD1 (6 bases). The V and J ends lost 3 bases and 1 base respectively, with 13 bases between them. Germline values: CDR1 SGHRS, CDR2 YFSETQ. This CDR3 comprises 15 residues. The CDR3 spells CASSSSGTQNTEAFF. As DNA, the CDR3 is TGCGCCAGCAGCTCCTCCGGGACACAGAACACTGAAGCTTTCTTT.

V usage is TRBV5-4 and J usage is TRBJ2-3; the D gene is possibly TRBD2 (5 bases). The CDR3 consists of 16 residues. Germline V gives CDR1 SGHNT, CDR2 YYREEE (reference sequence). V lost 1 base and J 4 bases, leaving 16 bases between the germline ends. This chain's CDR3 is CASSLPGLAVPDTQYF. In DNA form, the CDR3 reads TGTGCCAGCAGCTTGCCTGGACTCGCTGTCCCAGATACGCAGTATTTT.

V gene TRBV5-1 combines with J gene TRBJ1-4; a weak D match, TRBD1 (5 bases). CDR3 length equals 13 residues. V was pared by 2 bases and J by 7 bases, with 9 bases between. Germline V gene data show CDR1 as SGHRS and CDR2 as YFSETQ. In DNA form, the CDR3 reads TGCGCCAGCAGCTTAACGGGGGTTGAAAAACTGTTTTTT. It codes for CASSLTGVEKLFF.

The chain uses TRBV30 and TRBJ2-5; 15 bases match TRBD2. The CDR3 loop spans 17 amino acids. V shed 2 bases, J shed 5 bases, and the junction held 9 bases outside the gene matches. CDR1 and CDR2 from the germline V gene are GTSNPN and SVGIG (reference sequence). In DNA form, the CDR3 reads TGTGCCTGGAGTAGAGGACTAGCGGGGGGGCCTGGTGAGACCCAGTACTTC. Amino acid sequence: CAWSRGLAGGPGETQYF.

The rearrangement uses TRBV5-1 and TRBJ1-6, with 9 nucleotides matching TRBD1. Germline loops: CDR1 SGHRS, CDR2 YFSETQ. After removal of 0 bases from V and 6 bases from J, the junction contained 7 bases not matched to a gene. There are 17 residues in the CDR3. CDR3 in DNA: TGCGCCAGCAGCTTGGGGACAGGGGCCGCCGTTAATTCACCCCTCCACTTT. Translated, it gives CASSLGTGAAVNSPLHF.

V usage is TRBV11-2 and J usage is TRBJ1-3; 9 bases line up with TRBD1. J gave up 0 bases and V 6 bases, and 3 bases lay outside the gene matches. From germline, CDR1 is SGHAT and CDR2 FQNNGV. There are 15 residues in the CDR3. This CDR3 is CASSSDRGSGNTIYF. CDR3 DNA sequence: TGTGCCAGCAGTTCGGACAGGGGCTCTGGAAACACCATATATTTT.

This clone has only one observation. The chain employs TRBV11-3 and TRBJ2-1; 10 bases fit TRBD2. In germline, CDR1 is SGHNT, CDR2 YENEEA. There are 16 residues in the CDR3. The V gene end was trimmed by 0 bases and the J gene end by 9 bases; junction bases not matched to a gene: 8. CDR3 sequence: CASSLDPAGGHSEQFF. DNA of the CDR3: TGTGCCAGCAGCTTAGATCCAGCGGGGGGGCATAGTGAGCAGTTCTTC.

The J gene is TRBJ2-3, the V gene TRBV11-1; D is unresolved. CDR3 length: 15 amino acids. CDR1 and CDR2 (germline): SGHAT, FQDESV (reference sequence). V was pared by 1 base and J by 0 bases, with 8 bases between. The CDR3 DNA reads TGTGCCAGCAGCTTAGGGCTTGCTAGCACAGATACGCAGTATTTT. It specifies CASSLGLASTDTQYF.

CDR3 residues: CASSEGQGSTEAFF. For the CDR3, the DNA is TGTGCCAGCAGTGAGGGACAGGGGAGCACTGAAGCTTTCTTT. The genes are TRBV2 and TRBJ1-1, with 10 bases identical to TRBD1. This CDR3 has 14 residues. Germline V gives CDR1 SNHLY, CDR2 FYNNEI. Trimming took 3 bases from V and 4 from J; bases not matched to a gene: 2. The full variable domain, its missing parts supplied by reference TRBV2 and TRBJ1-1, is EPEVTQTPSHQVTQMGQEVILRCVPISNHLYFYWYRQILGQKVEFLVSFYNNEISEKSEIFDDQFSVERPDGSNFTLKIRSTKLEDSAMYFCASSEGQGSTEAFFGQGTRLTVV.

The table lists this clone with a count of one. The chain joins TRBV5-4 to TRBJ2-3, with 12 bases aligning to TRBD2. After removal of 4 bases from V and 4 bases from J, the junction contained 7 bases not matched to a gene. Germline V gene sequence: CDR1 SGHNT, CDR2 YYREEE (reference sequence). The CDR3 is made up of 16 amino acids. This CDR3 reads CASSPRTSGASDTQYF. The CDR3 DNA reads TGTGCCAGCAGCCCTCGGACTAGCGGGGCGTCAGATACGCAGTATTTT.

V usage is TRBV7-8 and J usage is TRBJ2-1, with D possibly TRBD2 on 6 matching bases. This CDR3 is 15 amino acids long. Germline V gives CDR1 SGHVS, CDR2 FQNEAQ. With 5 bases removed from V and 0 bases from J, the gap between germline ends came to 11 bases. The CDR3 reads CASSKGLFSYNEQFF. The CDR3 coding sequence is TGTGCCAGCAGCAAGGGACTTTTCTCCTACAATGAGCAGTTCTTC. The whole variable domain, filled in from reference TRBV7-8 and TRBJ2-1, reads GAGVSQSPRYKVAKRGQDVALRCDPISGHVSLFWYQQALGQGPEFLTYFQNEAQLDKSGLPSDRFFAERPEGSVSTLKIQRTQQEDSAVYLCASSKGLFSYNEQFFGPGTRLTVL.

V gene TRBV6-6 combines with J gene TRBJ1-2; no clear D. Trimming left V 6 bases short and J 6 bases short, with 5 bases between. Germline V gives CDR1 MNHNY, CDR2 SVGAGI (reference sequence). The CDR3 spans 10 residues. Here the CDR3 reads CASRGDGYTF. The CDR3 DNA sequence: TGTGCCAGCAGGGGCGATGGCTACACCTTC.

The V and J genes are TRBV3-1 (or the pseudogene TRBV3-2) and TRBJ1-4; the D is unclear. V lost 7 bases and J lost 6, with 9 bases in between. Looked up from germline, CDR1 is LGHDT and CDR2 is YNNKEL (reference sequence). The CDR3 has 12 amino acids. Here the CDR3 reads CASTAGDEKLFF. In nucleotides, the CDR3 is TGTGCCAGCACCGCGGGAGATGAAAAACTGTTTTTT.

There are a few counts of this clone. V is TRBV19 and J is TRBJ1-5; 11 positions agree with TRBD1. This CDR3 is built from 16 residues. In germline, CDR1 is LNHDA, CDR2 SQIVND (reference sequence). With 5 bases clipped from V and 4 bases from J, the junction kept 7 bases outside the gene matches. The DNA of the CDR3 is TGTGCCAGTAGTGCCTTGGACAGGGGGCTTAATCAGCCCCAGCATTTT. It codes for CASSALDRGLNQPQHF.

This chain's CDR3 is CASSEGLAYGYTF. CDR3 DNA: TGTGCCAGCTCGGAGGGTCTCGCCTATGGCTACACCTTC. The chain uses TRBV18 and TRBJ1-2; D ambiguous. The CDR3 totals 13 residues. From germline, CDR1 is KGHSH and CDR2 LQKENI. V shed 6 bases and J shed 4 bases, with 12 bases lying between them.

The chain joins TRBV4-1 to TRBJ1-1, with 9 bases identical to TRBD1. The CDR3 runs to 14 residues. Germline trimming cut 4 bases from V and 5 bases from J; bases unmatched to any gene: 5. Germline assignment: CDR1 MGHRA and CDR2 YSYEKL. The CDR3 sequence: CASSPGTGSTEAFF. In nucleotides, the CDR3 is TGCGCCAGCAGCCCCGGGACAGGGTCGACTGAAGCTTTCTTT.

The rearrangement uses TRBV19 and TRBJ1-1, with no clear D. V lost 7 bases, J lost 0 bases, and 12 bases lay in between. From germline, CDR1 is LNHDA and CDR2 SQIVND (reference sequence). The CDR3 loop spans 14 amino acids. CDR3 nucleotide sequence: TGTGCCAGTAACCGAAGAGACATGAACACTGAAGCTTTCTTT. Protein product: CASNRRDMNTEAFF.

V gene TRBV4-1 combines with J gene TRBJ1-1, with 7 bases aligning to TRBD1. CDR1 and CDR2 from the germline V gene are MGHRA and YSYEKL. After removal of 8 bases from V and 4 bases from J, the junction contained 7 bases not matched to a gene. The CDR3 has 13 amino acids. The CDR3 DNA is TGCGCCAGCCGCGAGGGGGCATTCACTGAAGCTTTCTTT. Translation: CASREGAFTEAFF.

The chain combines TRBV5-6 with TRBJ1-1, with D unclear. Germline V gene lookup returns CDR1 SGHDT and CDR2 YYEEEE. The CDR3 sequence is 13 residues long. Trimming left V 4 bases short and J 1 base short, with 8 bases between. The CDR3 region has the DNA TGTGCCAGCAGCCAAACACCGAACACTGAAGCTTTCTTT. This codes for CASSQTPNTEAFF.

The chain joins TRBV18 to TRBJ2-3; a weak D match, TRBD1 (6 bases). The V and J ends lost 2 bases and 3 bases respectively, with 12 bases between them. CDR3 length: 15 amino acids. Germline CDR1 is KGHSH and CDR2 is LQKENI. In DNA form, the CDR3 reads TGTGCCAGCTCACCAAACAGGGTCTTGACAGATACGCAGTATTTT. This encodes CASSPNRVLTDTQYF.

This chain links TRBV5-8 with TRBJ1-6, with D unresolved. The CDR3 is made up of 14 amino acids. The germline V and J ends were trimmed by 6 bases and 8 bases, with 15 bases remaining between them. In germline, CDR1 is SGHTS, CDR2 YDEGEE. The CDR3: CASTSAPGDSPLHF. As DNA, the CDR3 is TGTGCCAGCACCTCCGCGCCGGGAGATTCACCCCTCCACTTT.

The rearrangement joins TRBV27 to TRBJ2-2, with D possibly TRBD1 on 6 matching bases. V lost 1 base and J 6 bases, leaving 12 bases between the germline ends. From germline, CDR1 is MNHEY and CDR2 SMNVEV (reference sequence). The CDR3 extends over 15 amino acids. The DNA of the CDR3 is TGTGCCAGCAGTTTATTGGGCTACAGGGCCGGGGAGCTGTTTTTT. Translating it yields CASSLLGYRAGELFF.

The table lists this clone with a few counts. The rearrangement uses TRBV3-1 (or the pseudogene TRBV3-2) and TRBJ2-2; 10 positions agree with TRBD2. With 4 bases clipped from V and 5 bases from J, the junction kept 10 bases outside the gene matches. The CDR3 spans 17 residues. Germline CDR1 LGHDT, CDR2 YNNKEL (reference sequence). The CDR3 bases are TGTGCCAGCAGCCCTCAAGCGGGGGGGACTCGTACCGGGGAGCTGTTTTTT. Translated, it gives CASSPQAGGTRTGELFF.

Only a few counts were recorded for this clone. The rearrangement uses TRBV29-1 and TRBJ1-5, with D unclear. Germline V lookup: CDR1 SQVTM, CDR2 ANQGSEA. The CDR3 runs 12 residues. Trimming took 4 bases from V and 6 from J, leaving 10 bases between them. CDR3 sequence reads: CSVVVFGQPQHF. The CDR3 coding sequence is TGCAGCGTTGTCGTCTTCGGTCAGCCCCAGCATTTT.